The rows below give T cell receptor beta chains drawn from one sample of a study of T cells after yellow fever vaccination. TCRdb reanalysed the 5' RACE reads using MiXCR and keeps one entry per CDR3 protein. The repertoire holds about 350,000 distinct CDR3 sequences, with 12% as singletons. Sequences were derived from CD4+ T cells sorted from PBMCs, sampled 15 days after the yellow fever booster vaccination. The receptors here all came from a man in his late teens or twenties who received the YFV17D yellow fever vaccine. Each CDR3 is given with its conserved first and last residue. Fields, in order: V gene, D gene, J gene, clone size, CDR3 protein, CDR3 DNA. A D gene is named only where the DNA matches it firmly. The size entry is marked missing in some rows and otherwise reads once, few, many or a size class.

v_call: TRBV7-2
d_call: -
j_call: TRBJ2-5
clone_size: -
cdr3_aa: CASSRDRSVKTQYF
cdr3_nt: TGTGCCAGCAGCCGCGACAGGTCGGTGAAGACCCAGTACTTC

v_call: TRBV29-1
d_call: TRBD1
j_call: TRBJ2-5
clone_size: few
cdr3_aa: CSAGTAQETQYF
cdr3_nt: TGCAGCGCGGGGACAGCCCAAGAGACCCAGTACTTC

v_call: TRBV2
d_call: -
j_call: TRBJ2-3
clone_size: few
cdr3_aa: CASSGYPGTQYF
cdr3_nt: TGTGCCAGCAGTGGGTATCCGGGCACGCAGTATTTT

v_call: TRBV20-1
d_call: -
j_call: TRBJ1-6
clone_size: few
cdr3_aa: CSAREGSLPLHF
cdr3_nt: TGCAGTGCTAGAGAGGGGTCTTTGCCCCTCCACTTT

v_call: TRBV20-1
d_call: TRBD1
j_call: TRBJ1-2
clone_size: few
cdr3_aa: CSAREGDRADYGYTF
cdr3_nt: TGCAGTGCTAGAGAGGGGGACAGGGCCGACTATGGCTACACCTTC

v_call: TRBV21-1
d_call: -
j_call: TRBJ2-1
clone_size: -
cdr3_aa: CASSKADRGNEQFF
cdr3_nt: TGTGCCAGCAGCAAAGCGGACAGGGGGAATGAGCAGTTCTTC

v_call: TRBV5-1
d_call: TRBD2
j_call: TRBJ2-3
clone_size: few
cdr3_aa: CASSLLATSTDTQYF
cdr3_nt: TGCGCCAGCAGCTTACTAGCGACTAGCACAGATACGCAGTATTTT

v_call: TRBV9
d_call: TRBD2
j_call: TRBJ2-3
clone_size: -
cdr3_aa: CASSVGYGGETDTQYF
cdr3_nt: TGTGCCAGCAGCGTAGGATACGGGGGGGAGACAGATACGCAGTATTTT

v_call: TRBV5-6
d_call: -
j_call: TRBJ2-3
clone_size: few
cdr3_aa: CASAGSDTQYF
cdr3_nt: TGTGCCAGCGCGGGGTCAGATACGCAGTATTTT

v_call: TRBV7-2
d_call: TRBD1
j_call: TRBJ1-2
clone_size: -
cdr3_aa: CASSLGWDSYGYTF
cdr3_nt: TGTGCCAGCAGCTTGGGTTGGGACAGCTATGGCTACACCTTC

v_call: TRBV5-1
d_call: TRBD1
j_call: TRBJ1-1
clone_size: few
cdr3_aa: CASSSGQANTEAFF
cdr3_nt: TGCGCCAGCAGCTCGGGACAGGCAAACACTGAAGCTTTCTTT

v_call: TRBV25-1
d_call: -
j_call: TRBJ2-7
clone_size: many
cdr3_aa: CASSESGGRGSYEQYF
cdr3_nt: TGTGCCAGCAGTGAATCGGGGGGCCGGGGCTCCTACGAGCAGTACTTC

v_call: TRBV28
d_call: -
j_call: TRBJ2-2
clone_size: few
cdr3_aa: CASLGGNTGELFF
cdr3_nt: TGTGCCAGCCTCGGGGGGAACACCGGGGAGCTGTTTTTT

v_call: TRBV12-3/TRBV12-4
d_call: -
j_call: TRBJ1-6
clone_size: -
cdr3_aa: CASSLARISPTLHF
cdr3_nt: TGTGCCAGCAGTTTAGCACGAATCAGCCCGACCCTCCACTTT

v_call: TRBV9
d_call: TRBD1
j_call: TRBJ2-5
clone_size: few
cdr3_aa: CASSVAPNGQGETQYF
cdr3_nt: TGTGCCAGCAGCGTGGCGCCCAACGGACAGGGCGAGACCCAGTACTTC

v_call: TRBV12-5
d_call: -
j_call: TRBJ1-2
clone_size: few
cdr3_aa: CASGLSYVGGYTF
cdr3_nt: TGTGCTAGTGGTTTGTCCTATGTCGGTGGCTACACCTTC

v_call: TRBV4-1
d_call: TRBD1
j_call: TRBJ2-2
clone_size: -
cdr3_aa: CASSPIWTGNGELFF
cdr3_nt: TGCGCCAGCAGCCCGATATGGACAGGGAACGGGGAGCTGTTTTTT

v_call: TRBV18
d_call: TRBD1
j_call: TRBJ1-5
clone_size: -
cdr3_aa: CASSRVFGQGGRGNQPQHF
cdr3_nt: TGTGCCAGCTCACGTGTCTTCGGACAGGGAGGAAGAGGCAATCAGCCCCAGCATTTT

v_call: TRBV7-2
d_call: -
j_call: TRBJ2-5
clone_size: few
cdr3_aa: CASSLDYSETQYF
cdr3_nt: TGTGCCAGCAGCTTAGACTATAGCGAGACCCAGTACTTC

v_call: TRBV30
d_call: TRBD1
j_call: TRBJ2-2
clone_size: -
cdr3_aa: CAWSVAGTVIVELFF
cdr3_nt: TGTGCCTGGAGTGTAGCCGGGACAGTTATCGTAGAGCTGTTTTTT

v_call: TRBV20-1
d_call: TRBD2
j_call: TRBJ2-3
clone_size: -
cdr3_aa: CSARTSGADTQYF
cdr3_nt: TGCAGTGCTCGGACTAGCGGCGCAGATACGCAGTATTTT

v_call: TRBV6-1
d_call: -
j_call: TRBJ1-2
clone_size: -
cdr3_aa: CASRETVGGYTF
cdr3_nt: TGTGCCAGCCGGGAGACCGTGGGCGGCTACACCTTC

v_call: TRBV12-3/TRBV12-4
d_call: -
j_call: TRBJ1-1
clone_size: -
cdr3_aa: CASSARGTTPHEAFF
cdr3_nt: TGTGCCAGCAGCGCCAGGGGAACGACACCACATGAAGCTTTCTTT

v_call: TRBV6-2/TRBV6-3
d_call: -
j_call: TRBJ1-1
clone_size: -
cdr3_aa: CASRRQTEAFF
cdr3_nt: TGTGCCAGCAGACGGCAAACTGAAGCTTTCTTT

v_call: TRBV6-2/TRBV6-3
d_call: -
j_call: TRBJ1-2
clone_size: -
cdr3_aa: CASRAGVSGYTF
cdr3_nt: TGTGCCAGCAGGGCAGGGGTGAGCGGCTACACCTTC

v_call: TRBV6-2/TRBV6-3
d_call: -
j_call: TRBJ2-1
clone_size: few
cdr3_aa: CASNDRDYNEQFF
cdr3_nt: TGTGCCAGCAACGACCGGGACTACAATGAGCAGTTCTTC

v_call: TRBV3-1
d_call: TRBD2
j_call: TRBJ2-3
clone_size: -
cdr3_aa: CASSQELAGGYGDTQYF
cdr3_nt: TGTGCCAGCAGCCAAGAACTGGCGGGGGGGTATGGAGATACGCAGTATTTT

v_call: TRBV5-1
d_call: -
j_call: TRBJ2-6
clone_size: -
cdr3_aa: CASSLDPIQGSGANVLTF
cdr3_nt: TGCGCCAGCAGCTTGGATCCGATACAGGGCTCTGGGGCCAACGTCCTGACTTTC

v_call: TRBV25-1
d_call: TRBD2
j_call: TRBJ2-3
clone_size: -
cdr3_aa: CASSPRTSWGDTQYF
cdr3_nt: TGTGCCAGCAGTCCGCGGACTAGTTGGGGCGATACGCAGTATTTT

v_call: TRBV28
d_call: -
j_call: TRBJ1-5
clone_size: -
cdr3_aa: CASSPHGGQPQHF
cdr3_nt: TGTGCCAGCAGTCCCCATGGCGGTCAGCCCCAGCATTTT

v_call: TRBV7-2
d_call: TRBD1
j_call: TRBJ1-4
clone_size: few
cdr3_aa: CASSTDRGNEKLFF
cdr3_nt: TGTGCCAGCAGCACGGACAGGGGGAATGAAAAACTGTTTTTT

v_call: TRBV20-1
d_call: TRBD1
j_call: TRBJ2-2
clone_size: -
cdr3_aa: CSARKQGLITGELFF
cdr3_nt: TGCAGTGCCCGAAAACAGGGGCTAATCACCGGGGAGCTGTTTTTT

v_call: TRBV2
d_call: -
j_call: TRBJ2-6
clone_size: few
cdr3_aa: CASSAQGSGANVLTF
cdr3_nt: TGTGCCAGCAGTGCACAGGGCTCTGGGGCCAACGTCCTGACTTTC

v_call: TRBV5-4
d_call: -
j_call: TRBJ1-4
clone_size: many
cdr3_aa: CASSLGQGEEKLFF
cdr3_nt: TGTGCCAGCAGCTTGGGGCAGGGTGAAGAAAAACTGTTTTTT

v_call: TRBV5-6
d_call: TRBD2
j_call: TRBJ2-5
clone_size: -
cdr3_aa: CASSPTSGARETQYF
cdr3_nt: TGTGCCAGCAGCCCGACTAGCGGGGCCCGGGAGACCCAGTACTTC

v_call: TRBV5-1
d_call: TRBD2
j_call: TRBJ2-1
clone_size: -
cdr3_aa: CASSSVAGDNEQFF
cdr3_nt: TGCGCCAGCAGCTCGGTAGCGGGGGACAATGAGCAGTTCTTC

v_call: TRBV19
d_call: -
j_call: TRBJ2-2
clone_size: -
cdr3_aa: CASLGLAYGGELFF
cdr3_nt: TGTGCCAGTTTAGGCCTAGCTTACGGCGGGGAGCTGTTTTTT

v_call: TRBV5-1
d_call: -
j_call: TRBJ1-5
clone_size: -
cdr3_aa: CASSFGDRPHQPQHF
cdr3_nt: TGCGCCAGCAGCTTCGGAGACAGACCTCATCAGCCCCAGCATTTT

v_call: TRBV5-1
d_call: -
j_call: TRBJ2-6
clone_size: few
cdr3_aa: CASSLRAPGANVLTF
cdr3_nt: TGCGCCAGCAGCTTGCGCGCCCCTGGGGCCAACGTCCTGACTTTC

v_call: TRBV6-6
d_call: TRBD1
j_call: TRBJ2-3
clone_size: -
cdr3_aa: CASKPGQGRTDTQYF
cdr3_nt: TGTGCCAGCAAGCCGGGACAGGGCCGCACAGATACGCAGTATTTT

v_call: TRBV7-3
d_call: -
j_call: TRBJ2-1
clone_size: few
cdr3_aa: CASSLEGLGGNEQFF
cdr3_nt: TGTGCCAGCAGCTTAGAAGGGCTAGGGGGTAATGAGCAGTTCTTC

v_call: TRBV6-2/TRBV6-3
d_call: -
j_call: TRBJ2-2
clone_size: many
cdr3_aa: CASSYGVEATGELFF
cdr3_nt: TGTGCCAGCAGTTACGGGGTCGAGGCCACCGGGGAGCTGTTTTTT

v_call: TRBV20-1
d_call: -
j_call: TRBJ1-5
clone_size: many
cdr3_aa: CSARGQNNQPQHF
cdr3_nt: TGCAGTGCCCGGGGGCAGAACAATCAGCCCCAGCATTTT

v_call: TRBV9
d_call: -
j_call: TRBJ1-2
clone_size: few
cdr3_aa: CASSAGGSGYTF
cdr3_nt: TGTGCCAGCAGCGCGGGGGGTTCCGGCTACACCTTC

v_call: TRBV7-2
d_call: TRBD1
j_call: TRBJ2-2
clone_size: many
cdr3_aa: CASSPTTRTGTGELFF
cdr3_nt: TGTGCCAGCAGCCCCACCACCAGGACAGGCACCGGGGAGCTGTTTTTT

v_call: TRBV5-1
d_call: -
j_call: TRBJ2-1
clone_size: many
cdr3_aa: CASSPGPPSSYNEQFF
cdr3_nt: TGCGCCAGCAGCCCGGGACCGCCGAGCTCCTACAATGAGCAGTTCTTC

v_call: TRBV20-1
d_call: -
j_call: TRBJ2-3
clone_size: -
cdr3_aa: CSARDPSLGTDTQYF
cdr3_nt: TGCAGTGCTAGAGATCCTAGCTTGGGCACAGATACGCAGTATTTT

v_call: TRBV9
d_call: TRBD1
j_call: TRBJ1-4
clone_size: few
cdr3_aa: CASSDGQEANEKLFF
cdr3_nt: TGTGCCAGCAGCGATGGACAGGAGGCTAATGAAAAACTGTTTTTT

v_call: TRBV18
d_call: -
j_call: TRBJ1-2
clone_size: -
cdr3_aa: CASSQTPNYGYTF
cdr3_nt: TGTGCCAGCTCACAGACACCGAACTATGGCTACACCTTC

v_call: TRBV27
d_call: TRBD2
j_call: TRBJ2-3
clone_size: -
cdr3_aa: CASSLSGPFAGETTRDTQYF
cdr3_nt: TGTGCCAGCAGTTTATCAGGGCCGTTCGCGGGGGAAACCACAAGGGATACGCAGTATTTT

v_call: TRBV7-9
d_call: -
j_call: TRBJ2-7
clone_size: few
cdr3_aa: CASSLDGSVEQYF
cdr3_nt: TGTGCCAGCAGCCTAGACGGTAGCGTCGAGCAGTACTTC

v_call: TRBV29-1
d_call: -
j_call: TRBJ1-1
clone_size: few
cdr3_aa: CSVELSGGTEAFF
cdr3_nt: TGCAGCGTTGAACTCTCAGGCGGCACTGAAGCTTTCTTT

v_call: TRBV4-3
d_call: TRBD2
j_call: TRBJ2-1
clone_size: -
cdr3_aa: CASSQETSGGYNEQFF
cdr3_nt: TGCGCCAGCAGCCAAGAAACTAGCGGGGGGTACAATGAGCAGTTCTTC

v_call: TRBV7-3
d_call: -
j_call: TRBJ1-3
clone_size: few
cdr3_aa: CASSLSFSGSGNTIYF
cdr3_nt: TGTGCCAGCAGCTTAAGCTTCTCCGGTTCCGGAAACACCATATATTTT

v_call: TRBV7-9
d_call: -
j_call: TRBJ2-5
clone_size: few
cdr3_aa: CASSLGGGSETQYF
cdr3_nt: TGTGCCAGCAGCTTAGGAGGAGGGAGTGAGACCCAGTACTTC